The 23 T cell receptor beta chains listed next were all sequenced from one sample in a study of shared clonotypes between healthy human individuals. Libraries were prepared by immunoSEQ multiplex PCR; TCRdb keeps only in-frame clonotypes and omits some of them. The sample has about half a million clones, around 79% seen once. Material for sequencing was PBMCs. These receptors were taken from a woman in her forties in good health. Some clones in this sample may be carry-over from other donors' samples.

As concerns this clone: This sample includes further DNA sequences coding for the same CDR3. The J gene is TRBJ2-1, the V gene TRBV19; 8 bases agree with TRBD2. This CDR3 has 15 residues. With 6 bases clipped from V and 2 bases from J, the junction kept 6 bases outside the gene matches. Per the germline V gene, CDR1 is LNHDA and CDR2 is SQIVND (reference sequence). The CDR3 loop reads CASSVSGLAYNEQFF. The CDR3 region has the DNA TGTGCCAGTAGCGTCTCGGGACTAGCCTACAATGAGCAGTTCTTC.

The chain has TRBV6-4 and TRBJ2-3, with 11 bases matching TRBD2. The trim removed 3 bases at V and 5 bases at J, leaving 7 bases unmatched. CDR1 MRHNA and CDR2 SNTAGT come from the germline V gene. CDR3 size: 16 residues. The CDR3, as DNA: TGTGCCAGCAGTGAAGGTCTAGCGGGAGGAGAAGATACGCAGTATTTT. Translating gives CASSEGLAGGEDTQYF.

The chain uses TRBV7-9 and TRBJ2-4; no clear D gene. V lost 1 base to trimming and J lost 1 base, with 11 bases between them. Germline V gives CDR1 SEHNR, CDR2 FQNEAQ (reference sequence). This CDR3 has 16 amino acids. In DNA form, the CDR3 reads TGTGCCAGCAGCTTAGAACCCCGAGCGGCCAAAAACATTCAGTACTTC. This sequence encodes CASSLEPRAAKNIQYF.

V gene TRBV27 combines with J gene TRBJ1-4, with D hard to call. Per germline, CDR1 MNHEY and CDR2 SMNVEV (reference sequence). The CDR3 loop spans 14 amino acids. Trimming pared 3 bases from V and 0 bases from J, leaving 5 bases between. The CDR3 spells CASSFDATNEKLFF. CDR3 bases: TGTGCCAGCAGTTTCGATGCAACTAATGAAAAACTGTTTTTT.

The gene calls are TRBV9 and TRBJ2-7, with D possibly being TRBD2 (6 bases). The germline V and J ends were trimmed by 0 bases and 7 bases, with 11 bases remaining between them. The V gene's germline CDR1 is SGDLS and CDR2 YYNGEE. This CDR3 region has 13 residues. The CDR3 DNA reads TGTGCCAGCAGCGTAGCTATGGAGGGAGAGCAGTACTTC. It encodes CASSVAMEGEQYF.

The J gene is TRBJ1-2, the V gene TRBV18, with D maybe TRBD1 (6 bases). This CDR3 has 18 residues. The germline V and J ends were trimmed by 3 bases and 0 bases, with 20 bases remaining between them. Per the germline V gene, CDR1 is KGHSH and CDR2 is LQKENI. The CDR3 bases are TGTGCCAGCTCACCTTCCGGGACAATGGGACCGGCTAACTATGGCTACACCTTC. Encoded protein: CASSPSGTMGPANYGYTF.

This clone has ten or more counts. A read error may produce the germline difference seen at one junction end. CDR3 DNA sequence: TGTGCCAGCAGTGAATTGGACTTCTCTGGGGCCAACGTCCTGACTTTC. This gives the protein CASSELDFSGANVLTF. The chain has TRBV10-3 and TRBJ2-6; a weak D match, TRBD2 (5 bases). Germline assignment: CDR1 ENHRY and CDR2 SYGVKD. This CDR3 is 16 amino acids long.

V gene TRBV7-3 combines with J gene TRBJ2-5; D is uncertain. The length of the CDR3 is 13 residues. Trimming removed 5 bases from V and 7 bases from J, with 14 bases in between. Germline V CDR1 and CDR2: SGHTA, FQGTGA. CDR3 sequence reads: CASSNGGEATQYF. The CDR3 DNA sequence: TGTGCCAGCAGCAACGGTGGTGAGGCGACCCAGTACTTC.

This rearrangement joins TRBV27 to TRBJ2-7; the D gene is possibly TRBD1 (5 bases). Trimming shortened V by 2 bases and J by 2 bases, and 13 bases separated the two germline ends. The CDR3 spans 15 residues. Germline lookup yields CDR1 MNHEY and CDR2 SMNVEV (reference sequence). The CDR3 loop reads CASSLRWQGPYEQYF. The CDR3 coding sequence is TGTGCCAGCAGTTTACGTTGGCAGGGCCCCTACGAGCAGTACTTC.

The chain uses TRBV10-2 and TRBJ1-1; D is possibly TRBD1 (5 bases). V gave up 6 bases and J gave up 2 bases, with 13 bases separating them. The CDR3 loop spans 14 amino acids. CDR1 is WSHSY and CDR2 is SAAADI in the germline V gene. CDR3 nucleotides: TGCGCCAGCAGCTCGTCAGGGAGAAACACTGAAGCTTTCTTT. Amino acids: CASSSSGRNTEAFF.

This clone came up a few times. The chain links TRBV30 to TRBJ2-1; D is uncertain. From germline, CDR1 is GTSNPN and CDR2 SVGIG (reference sequence). Trimming pared 5 bases from V and 5 bases from J, leaving 13 bases between. This CDR3 spans 13 amino acids. CDR3 protein: CAWSLGNHNEQFF. The CDR3 region has the DNA TGTGCCTGGTCACTCGGTAACCACAATGAGCAGTTCTTC.

The rearrangement uses TRBV28 and TRBJ2-1, with D perhaps matching TRBD2 (6 bases). CDR3 size: 12 residues. The V and J ends lost 6 bases and 6 bases respectively, with 9 bases between them. The V gene's germline CDR1 is MDHEN and CDR2 SYDVKM. The CDR3 loop is CASRELANEQFF. In nucleotides, the CDR3 is TGTGCCAGCAGGGAACTAGCCAATGAGCAGTTCTTC.

The V call is TRBV7-8, the J call TRBJ1-4; possible D gene TRBD1, 6 bases. The V and J ends lost 2 bases and 0 bases respectively, with 7 bases between them. Germline CDR1 reads SGHVS; CDR2 reads FQNEAQ. The CDR3 is made up of 15 amino acids. CDR3 nucleotide sequence: TGTGCCAGCAGCTTAAGGGGGACAACTAATGAAAAACTGTTTTTT. Encoded protein: CASSLRGTTNEKLFF.

This clone has a single count. The chain carries TRBV2 and TRBJ2-2; TRBD2 aligns across 8 bases. The CDR3 has 16 residues. Germline V gene data show CDR1 as SNHLY and CDR2 as FYNNEI. The V and J ends lost 5 bases and 6 bases, in that order; junction bases with no gene match: 11. CDR3 DNA: TGTGCCAGCAGTCGGGAGGGGCGCGATATCGCCGGGGAGCTGTTTTTT. Encoded protein: CASSREGRDIAGELFF.

The chain links TRBV5-1 to TRBJ2-1, with TRBD2 matching 10 bases. The V gene's germline CDR1 is SGHRS and CDR2 YFSETQ. J lost 8 bases, V lost 1 base, and 6 bases had no gene match. The CDR3 is made up of 15 amino acids. CDR3 protein: CASSLLAGVWYEQFF. The DNA for the CDR3 is TGCGCCAGCAGCTTGCTAGCGGGAGTATGGTATGAGCAGTTCTTC.

The CDR3 nucleotides read TGTGCCAGTAAGGTTGCGTCAGGGGTTTACTACGAGCAGTACTTC. Its protein is CASKVASGVYYEQYF. The chain carries TRBV19 and TRBJ2-7; a weak D match, TRBD1 (6 bases). V lost 7 bases, J lost 3 bases, and 19 bases lay in between. The CDR3 is made up of 15 amino acids. The germline V gene has CDR1 LNHDA and CDR2 SQIVND (reference sequence). The variable domain in full, with the rest retrieved from reference TRBV19 and TRBJ2-7, is DGGITQSPKYLFRKEGQNVTLSCEQNLNHDAMYWYRQDPGQGLRLIYYSQIVNDFQKGDIAEGYSVSREKKESFPLTVTSAQKNPTAFYLCASKVASGVYYEQYFGPGTRLTVT.

As for this clone: Its ends do not fully match the called genes, so a read error is possible. This sequence joins TRBV30 and TRBJ2-7; D not certain. Germline CDR1 reads GTSNPN; CDR2 reads SVGIG (reference sequence). The CDR3 contains 11 residues. The chain's CDR3 is CTWSSPGEQYF. CDR3 sequence (DNA): TGTACCTGGAGTAGCCCGGGCGAGCAGTACTTC.

The rearrangement uses TRBV7-3 and TRBJ1-1; D is ambiguous. The germline V gene encodes CDR1 SGHTA and CDR2 FQGTGA. V gave up 1 base and J gave up 2 bases, with 5 bases separating them. This CDR3 spans 13 amino acids. The CDR3 DNA follows: TGTGCCAGCAGCTTAAGTTCTAACACTGAAGCTTTCTTT. Translating it yields CASSLSSNTEAFF.

CDR3 in DNA: TGCGCCAGCAGCGGATGGGGGAACCAAGAGACCCAGTACTTC. It codes for CASSGWGNQETQYF. The V gene is TRBV10-2, the J gene TRBJ2-5, with D perhaps assigned TRBD1 or TRBD2 (5 bases each). This CDR3 spans 14 amino acids. Germline lookup yields CDR1 WSHSY and CDR2 SAAADI. V lost 6 bases, J lost 0 bases, and 11 bases lay in between.

This clone was seen only a few times. The chain carries TRBV7-2 and TRBJ2-7; D not certain. This CDR3 is 14 amino acids long. The germline CDR1 and CDR2 sequences are SGHTA and FQGNSA. The ends were cut back, 5 bases at V and 6 bases at J, with 17 bases in the middle. The CDR3 coding sequence is TGTGCCAGCAGCCCCCTGGCACCTGAAGCCGAGCAGTACTTC. Encoded protein: CASSPLAPEAEQYF.

J is TRBJ2-7 and V is TRBV28; D unclear. Trimming took off 3 bases at V and 4 bases at J, with 10 bases between the two ends. This CDR3 spans 13 amino acids. Germline lookup yields CDR1 MDHEN and CDR2 SYDVKM. CDR3 DNA sequence: TGTGCCAGCAGTTTTCATCAGAGGTACGAGCAGTACTTC. Protein sequence: CASSFHQRYEQYF.

V gene TRBV7-9 combines with J gene TRBJ2-7; 8 bases are shared with TRBD1. V was clipped by 4 bases and J by 3 bases; unmatched bases: 8. In germline, CDR1 is SEHNR, CDR2 FQNEAQ (reference sequence). CDR3 length equals 15 residues. In nucleotides, the CDR3 is TGTGCCAGCAGCTACCCGGGACAGGCGAACTACGAGCAGTACTTC. Protein: CASSYPGQANYEQYF.

The CDR3 DNA reads as TGTGCCAGCAGTGAGCAGGGGGGTATCGGTGAAAAACTGTTTTTT. Translated, it gives CASSEQGGIGEKLFF. V usage is TRBV6-1 and J usage is TRBJ1-4, with 7 positions matching TRBD1. The V gene end was trimmed by 3 bases and the J gene end by 7 bases; junction bases not matched to a gene: 8. The V gene's germline CDR1 is MNHNS and CDR2 SASEGT. The CDR3 length is 15 residues.